These 9 T cell receptor beta chains originate from one sample sequenced in a study of PD-L1 blockade in urothelial cancer (dated by TCRdb to the late 2010s). Receptors were amplified or captured by the immunoSEQ multiplex PCR assay. TCRdb limited this immuneACCESS table to in-frame rearrangements with V and J called. A share of clones is missing; checked studies link under half to unresolved V genes, and the rest is unexplained. This sample gives 70,000 to 95,000 clones in total; 84% of them show up just once. The ten largest account for over 2% of the sample. Reading the label with the study, this specimen's time point is: pretreatment peripheral blood. This material consisted of PBMCs, taken around atezolizumab (anti-PD-L1) treatment. All receptors derive from a man aged 55 to 69 with urothelial cancer.

The sample holds one count of this clone. The chain is built from TRBV5-1 and TRBJ1-3; the match to TRBD1 covers 10 bases. This CDR3 has 16 amino acids. CDR1 is SGHRS, CDR2 YFSETQ, per germline. Trimming took 0 bases from V and 0 from J; bases not matched to a gene: 0. CDR3 sequence reads: CASSLGDRGSGNTIYF. CDR3 DNA: TGCGCCAGCAGCTTGGGGGACAGGGGCTCTGGAAACACCATATATTTT.

The chain links TRBV6-5 to TRBJ1-5; D is perhaps TRBD1 (6 bases). V dropped 6 bases and J dropped 4 bases, with 16 bases sitting between them. Germline lookup yields CDR1 MNHEY and CDR2 SVGAGI. CDR3 length: 15 residues. The chain's CDR3 is CASRSYQGSNQPQHF. The CDR3 DNA reads TGTGCCAGCAGATCCTACCAGGGGAGTAATCAGCCCCAGCATTTT.

V gene TRBV29-1 combines with J gene TRBJ2-3; 8 bases agree with TRBD2. The germline CDR1 and CDR2 sequences are SQVTM and ANQGSEA. The trim removed 5 bases at V and 0 bases at J, leaving 4 bases unmatched. There are 14 residues in the CDR3. DNA of the CDR3: TGCAGCGTTCTCCCTAGCGGGAGCACAGATACGCAGTATTTT. It encodes CSVLPSGSTDTQYF.

This clone was counted once. In DNA, the CDR3 is TGTGCCAGCAGCTTAGCCCTGGACAGGGTATATCAGCCCCAGCATTTT. It encodes CASSLALDRVYQPQHF. The rearrangement links TRBV7-2 to TRBJ1-5; TRBD1 aligns across 8 bases. Germline V gene sequence: CDR1 SGHTA, CDR2 FQGNSA. The CDR3 spans 16 residues. Trimming at V came to 0 bases and at J to 5 bases, leaving 6 bases not matched to a gene.

This chain links TRBV4-1 with TRBJ2-5, with 9 nucleotides matching TRBD2. Germline V lookup: CDR1 MGHRA, CDR2 YSYEKL. This CDR3 has 15 residues. The V and J ends lost 8 bases and 1 base, in that order; junction bases with no gene match: 8. CDR3 sequence (DNA): TGCGCCAGCTCTGGCGGGCGGGGGGGCCAAGAGACCCAGTACTTC. It yields the protein CASSGGRGGQETQYF.

The rearrangement uses TRBV7-2 and TRBJ2-3; TRBD2 is a possible D gene (6 bases). The CDR3 loop spans 14 amino acids. The germline CDR1 and CDR2 sequences are SGHTA and FQGNSA. V shed 5 bases and J shed 5 bases, with 14 bases lying between them. This CDR3 reads CASSPREWEDTQYF. For the CDR3, the DNA is TGTGCCAGCAGCCCTCGGGAGTGGGAAGATACGCAGTATTTT.

J is TRBJ1-1 and V is TRBV7-2, with 9 bases matching TRBD1. The CDR3 is made up of 14 amino acids. Per the germline V gene, CDR1 is SGHTA and CDR2 is FQGNSA. V lost 5 bases and J lost 3; bases outside the gene matches: 4. The CDR3: CASSPRQGDTEAFF. The DNA of the CDR3 is TGTGCCAGCAGCCCTAGACAGGGGGACACTGAAGCTTTCTTT.

This clone has more than one count but fewer than ten. CDR3 region: CSVEKTGETQYF. The CDR3 coding sequence is TGCAGCGTTGAAAAAACGGGGGAGACCCAGTACTTC. This chain joins TRBV29-1 and TRBJ2-5; weak D call: TRBD2 (5 bases). CDR1 and CDR2 (germline): SQVTM, ANQGSEA. V lost 2 bases, J lost 5 bases, and 9 bases lay in between. The CDR3 has 12 amino acids.

V usage is TRBV7-8 and J usage is TRBJ1-6; TRBD1 aligns across 9 bases. Germline CDR1 is SGHVS and CDR2 is FQNEAQ. With 4 bases clipped from V and 6 bases from J, the junction kept 7 bases outside the gene matches. This CDR3 region has 16 residues. CDR3: CASSSQQGAGNSPLHF. The CDR3 DNA follows: TGTGCCAGCAGCTCGCAACAGGGGGCGGGTAATTCACCCCTCCACTTT.